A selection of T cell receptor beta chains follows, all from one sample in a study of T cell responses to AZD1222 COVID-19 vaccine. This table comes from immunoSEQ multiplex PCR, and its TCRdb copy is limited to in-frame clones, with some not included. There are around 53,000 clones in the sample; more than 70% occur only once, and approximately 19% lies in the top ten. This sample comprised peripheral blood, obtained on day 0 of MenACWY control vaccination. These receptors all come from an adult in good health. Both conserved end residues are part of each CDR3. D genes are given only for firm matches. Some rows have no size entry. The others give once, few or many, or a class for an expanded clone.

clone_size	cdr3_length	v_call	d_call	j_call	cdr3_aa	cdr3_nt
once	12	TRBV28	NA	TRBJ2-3	CASSGVRDTQYF	TGTGCCAGCAGTGGGGTAAGGGATACGCAGTATTTT
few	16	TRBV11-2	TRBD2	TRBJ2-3	CASSLSGGRGPDTQYF	TGTGCCAGCAGCTTGAGTGGCGGGAGGGGTCCGGATACGCAGTATTTT
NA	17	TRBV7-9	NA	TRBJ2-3	CASSKRVAASPPDTQYF	TGTGCCAGCAGCAAACGAGTAGCGGCCTCCCCCCCCGATACGCAGTATTTT
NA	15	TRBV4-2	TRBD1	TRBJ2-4	CASSPPGQDSVIQYF	TGTGCCAGCAGCCCGCCGGGACAGGACTCAGTCATTCAGTACTTC
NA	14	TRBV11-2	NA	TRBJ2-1	CASSLHTDHNEQFF	TGTGCCAGCAGCTTGCACACGGACCACAATGAGCAGTTCTTC
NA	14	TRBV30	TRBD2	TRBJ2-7	CAWTSREGPYEQYF	TGTGCCTGGACCTCCCGGGAGGGCCCCTACGAGCAGTACTTC
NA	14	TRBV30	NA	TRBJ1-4	CAWSVGERIGKLFF	TGTGCCTGGAGTGTCGGGGAGAGGATTGGAAAACTGTTTTTT
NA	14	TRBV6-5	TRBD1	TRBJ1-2	CASSRLTGGDGYTF	TGTGCCAGCAGTCGCTTGACAGGGGGCGATGGCTACACCTTC
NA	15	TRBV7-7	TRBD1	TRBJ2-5	CASSLDGQGGETQYF	TGTGCTAGCAGCTTAGATGGACAGGGTGGAGAGACCCAGTACTTC
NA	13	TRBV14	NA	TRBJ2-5	CASSQSQPGTQYF	TGTGCCAGCAGCCAAAGTCAGCCGGGGACCCAGTACTTC